This T cell receptor beta chain is drawn from a study of cytomegalovirus exposure and HLA in healthy donors. The PCR contained 60 Vbeta and 13 Jbeta primers. TCRdb keeps only in-frame clones here, not all; method: immunoSEQ multiplex PCR. The sample holds about 200,000 clones, 65% to 85% seen once. Remarks on this clone: Its specificity is unknown.

Study results and limitations: In a later analysis, the majority of CMV-associated beta chains seemingly showed HLA restriction.

The V end lost 7 bases, the J end lost 0 bases, and 7 bases lay between the germline ends. This CDR3 spans 12 amino acids. The germline V gene has CDR1 MNHNS and CDR2 SASEGT. The chain has TRBV6-1 and TRBJ2-7, with D hard to call. The source of this sequence is a man younger than 40 in good health and CMV-seronegative. Sequences were obtained from PBMCs. The CDR3 protein is CASMTYSYEQYF. CDR3 DNA sequence: TGTGCCAGCATGACTTACTCCTACGAGCAGTACTTC.